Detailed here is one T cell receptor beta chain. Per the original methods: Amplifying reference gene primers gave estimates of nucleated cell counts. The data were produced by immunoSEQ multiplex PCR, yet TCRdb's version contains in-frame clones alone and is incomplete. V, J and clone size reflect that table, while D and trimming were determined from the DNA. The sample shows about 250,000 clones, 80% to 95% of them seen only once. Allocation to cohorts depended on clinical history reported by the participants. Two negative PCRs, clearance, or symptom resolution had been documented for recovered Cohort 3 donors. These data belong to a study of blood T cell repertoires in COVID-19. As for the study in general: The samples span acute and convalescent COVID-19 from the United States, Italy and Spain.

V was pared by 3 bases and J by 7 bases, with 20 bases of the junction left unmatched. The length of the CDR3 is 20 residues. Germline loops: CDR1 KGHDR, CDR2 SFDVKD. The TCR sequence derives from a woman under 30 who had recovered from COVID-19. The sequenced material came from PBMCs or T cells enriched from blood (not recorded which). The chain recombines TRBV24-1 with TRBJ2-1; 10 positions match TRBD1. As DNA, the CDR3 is TGTGCCACCAGTGATCCCGGGACAGGGGCGGGTCGCATTCCCGAAAATGAGCAGTTCTTC. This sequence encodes CATSDPGTGAGRIPENEQFF.